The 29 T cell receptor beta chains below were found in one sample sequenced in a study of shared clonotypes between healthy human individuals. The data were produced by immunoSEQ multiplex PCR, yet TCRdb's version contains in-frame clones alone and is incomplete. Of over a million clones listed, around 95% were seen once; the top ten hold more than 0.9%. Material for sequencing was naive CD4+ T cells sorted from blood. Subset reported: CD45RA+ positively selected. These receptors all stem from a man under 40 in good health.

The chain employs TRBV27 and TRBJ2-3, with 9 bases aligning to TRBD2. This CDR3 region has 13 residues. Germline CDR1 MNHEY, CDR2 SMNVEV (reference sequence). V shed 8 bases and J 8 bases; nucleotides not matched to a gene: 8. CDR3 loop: CASGGGRAFTQYF. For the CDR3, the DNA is TGTGCCAGCGGGGGCGGGAGGGCCTTTACGCAGTATTTT.

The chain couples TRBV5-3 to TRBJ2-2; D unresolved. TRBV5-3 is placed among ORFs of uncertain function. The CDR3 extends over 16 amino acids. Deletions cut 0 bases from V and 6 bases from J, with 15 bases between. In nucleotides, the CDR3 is TGTGCCAGAAGCTTGGCCGGAGTCATGGTCGCCGGGGAGCTGTTTTTT. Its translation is CARSLAGVMVAGELFF.

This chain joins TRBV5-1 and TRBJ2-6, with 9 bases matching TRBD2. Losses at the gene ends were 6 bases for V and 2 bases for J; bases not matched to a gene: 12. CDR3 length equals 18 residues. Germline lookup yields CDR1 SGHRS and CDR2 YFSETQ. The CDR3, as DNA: TGCGCCAGCAACACCGTCCATAGCGGGAGCGCTGGGGCCAACGTCCTGACTTTC. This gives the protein CASNTVHSGSAGANVLTF.

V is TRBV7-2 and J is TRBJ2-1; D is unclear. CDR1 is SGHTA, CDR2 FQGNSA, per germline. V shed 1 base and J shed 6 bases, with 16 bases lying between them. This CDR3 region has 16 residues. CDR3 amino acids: CASSLVTSQLRNEQFF. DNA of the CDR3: TGTGCCAGCAGCTTAGTTACGTCTCAATTGCGCAATGAGCAGTTCTTC.

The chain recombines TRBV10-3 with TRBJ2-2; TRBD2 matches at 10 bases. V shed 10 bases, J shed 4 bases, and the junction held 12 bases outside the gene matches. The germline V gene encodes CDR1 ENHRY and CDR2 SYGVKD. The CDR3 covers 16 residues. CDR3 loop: CATSLSGRASTGELFF. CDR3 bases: TGTGCCACCTCCCTAAGCGGGAGGGCTAGCACCGGGGAGCTGTTTTTT.

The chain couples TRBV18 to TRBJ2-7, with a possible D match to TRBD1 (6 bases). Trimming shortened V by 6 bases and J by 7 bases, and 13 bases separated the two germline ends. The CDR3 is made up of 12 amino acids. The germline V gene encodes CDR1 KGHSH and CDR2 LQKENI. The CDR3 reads CASSSDSREQYF. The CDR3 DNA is TGTGCCAGCTCCTCGGACAGTCGGGAGCAGTACTTC.

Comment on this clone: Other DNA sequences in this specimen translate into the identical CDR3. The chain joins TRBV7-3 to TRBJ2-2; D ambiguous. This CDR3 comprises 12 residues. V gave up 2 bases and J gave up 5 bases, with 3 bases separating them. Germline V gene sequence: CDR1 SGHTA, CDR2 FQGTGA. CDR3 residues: CASSLGTGELFF. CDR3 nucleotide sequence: TGTGCCAGCAGCTTAGGAACCGGGGAGCTGTTTTTT.

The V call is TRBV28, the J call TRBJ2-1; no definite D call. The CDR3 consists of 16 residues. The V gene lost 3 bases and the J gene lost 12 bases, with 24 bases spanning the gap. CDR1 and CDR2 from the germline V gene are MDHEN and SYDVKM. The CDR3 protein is CASSLSFLVGGLRQFF. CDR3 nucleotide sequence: TGTGCCAGCAGTTTGTCATTCTTGGTGGGCGGCCTTCGGCAGTTCTTC.

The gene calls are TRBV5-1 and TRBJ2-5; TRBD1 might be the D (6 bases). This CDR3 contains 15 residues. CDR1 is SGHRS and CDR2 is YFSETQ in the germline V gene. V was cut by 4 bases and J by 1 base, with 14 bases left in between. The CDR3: CASSPQGQSQETQYF. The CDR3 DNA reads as TGCGCCAGCAGCCCCCAGGGACAATCCCAAGAGACCCAGTACTTC.

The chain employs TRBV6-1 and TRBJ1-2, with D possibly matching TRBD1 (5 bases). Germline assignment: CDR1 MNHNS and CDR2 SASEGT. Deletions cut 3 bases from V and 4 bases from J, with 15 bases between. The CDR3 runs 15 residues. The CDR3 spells CASSEQDRFGYGYTF. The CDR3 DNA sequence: TGTGCCAGCAGTGAGCAAGACAGATTTGGCTATGGCTACACCTTC.

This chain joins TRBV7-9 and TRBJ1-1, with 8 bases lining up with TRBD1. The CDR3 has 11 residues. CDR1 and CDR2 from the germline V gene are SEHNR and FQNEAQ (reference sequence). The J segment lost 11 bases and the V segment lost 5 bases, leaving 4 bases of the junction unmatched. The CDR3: CASSRGQAAFF. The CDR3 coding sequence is TGTGCCAGCAGCCGGGGACAGGCGGCTTTCTTT.

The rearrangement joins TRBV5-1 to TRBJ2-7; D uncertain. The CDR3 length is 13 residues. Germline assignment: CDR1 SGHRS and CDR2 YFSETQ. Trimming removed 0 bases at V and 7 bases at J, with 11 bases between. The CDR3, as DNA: TGCGCCAGCAGCTTGGCCCCAGGATGGGAGCAGTACTTC. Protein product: CASSLAPGWEQYF.

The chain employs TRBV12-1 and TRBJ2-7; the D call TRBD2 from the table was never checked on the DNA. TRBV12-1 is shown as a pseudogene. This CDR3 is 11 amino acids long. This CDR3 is CASSPPGEQYF. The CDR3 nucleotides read TGTGCCAGCAGCCCCCCGGGAGAGCAGTACTTC.

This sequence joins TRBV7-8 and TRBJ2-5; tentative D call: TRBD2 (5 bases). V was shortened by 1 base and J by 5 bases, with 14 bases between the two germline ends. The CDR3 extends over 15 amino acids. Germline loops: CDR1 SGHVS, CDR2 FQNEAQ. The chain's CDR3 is CASSLVTGKAETQYF. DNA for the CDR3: TGTGCCAGCAGCTTAGTTACGGGGAAGGCGGAGACCCAGTACTTC.

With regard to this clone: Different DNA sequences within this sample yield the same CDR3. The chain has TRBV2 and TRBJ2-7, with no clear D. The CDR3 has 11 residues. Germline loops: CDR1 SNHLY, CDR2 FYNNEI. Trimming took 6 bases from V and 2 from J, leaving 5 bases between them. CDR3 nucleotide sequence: TGTGCCAGCAGATCGACCTACGAGCAGTACTTC. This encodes CASRSTYEQYF.

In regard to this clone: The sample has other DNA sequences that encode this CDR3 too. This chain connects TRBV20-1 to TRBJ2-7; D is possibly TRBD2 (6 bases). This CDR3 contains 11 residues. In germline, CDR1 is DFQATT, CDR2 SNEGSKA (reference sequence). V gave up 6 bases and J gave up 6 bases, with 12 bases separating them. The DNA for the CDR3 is TGCAGTGCGCGACTAGTCAGCGAGCAGTACTTC. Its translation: CSARLVSEQYF.

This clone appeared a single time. The CDR3 DNA follows: TGTGCCAGCTCAGCCGGAGAGACCCAGTACTTC. Protein: CASSAGETQYF. The chain links TRBV18 to TRBJ2-5, with no clear D. Germline V gene data show CDR1 as KGHSH and CDR2 as LQKENI. Trimming took off 5 bases at V and 4 bases at J, with 5 bases between the two ends. The length of the CDR3 is 11 residues.

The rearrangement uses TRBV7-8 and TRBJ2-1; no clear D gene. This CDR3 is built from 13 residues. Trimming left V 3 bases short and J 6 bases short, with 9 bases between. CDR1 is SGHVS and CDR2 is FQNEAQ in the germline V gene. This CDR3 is CASSFRAPNEQFF. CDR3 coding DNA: TGTGCCAGCAGCTTCCGGGCCCCCAATGAGCAGTTCTTC. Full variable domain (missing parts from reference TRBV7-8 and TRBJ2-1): GAGVSQSPRYKVAKRGQDVALRCDPISGHVSLFWYQQALGQGPEFLTYFQNEAQLDKSGLPSDRFFAERPEGSVSTLKIQRTQQEDSAVYLCASSFRAPNEQFFGPGTRLTVL.

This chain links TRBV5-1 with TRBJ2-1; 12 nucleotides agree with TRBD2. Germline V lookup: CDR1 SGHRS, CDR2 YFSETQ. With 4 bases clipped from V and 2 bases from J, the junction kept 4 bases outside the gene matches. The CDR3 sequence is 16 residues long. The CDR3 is CASSPGLAGTYNEQFF. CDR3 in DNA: TGCGCCAGCAGCCCAGGACTAGCGGGAACCTACAATGAGCAGTTCTTC.

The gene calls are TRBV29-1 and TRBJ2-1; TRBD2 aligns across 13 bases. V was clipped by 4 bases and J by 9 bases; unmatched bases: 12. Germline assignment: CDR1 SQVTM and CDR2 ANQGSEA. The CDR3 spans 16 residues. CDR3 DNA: TGCAGCGTTGGAGGGATGGGACTAGCGGGATCAGGTGAGCAGTTCTTC. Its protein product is CSVGGMGLAGSGEQFF.

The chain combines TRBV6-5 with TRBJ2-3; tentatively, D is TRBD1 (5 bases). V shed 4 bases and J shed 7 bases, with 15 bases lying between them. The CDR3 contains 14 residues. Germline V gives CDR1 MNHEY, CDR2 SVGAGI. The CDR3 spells CASSSSVGHHTQYF. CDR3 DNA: TGTGCCAGCAGTTCCTCCGTAGGACACCATACGCAGTATTTT.

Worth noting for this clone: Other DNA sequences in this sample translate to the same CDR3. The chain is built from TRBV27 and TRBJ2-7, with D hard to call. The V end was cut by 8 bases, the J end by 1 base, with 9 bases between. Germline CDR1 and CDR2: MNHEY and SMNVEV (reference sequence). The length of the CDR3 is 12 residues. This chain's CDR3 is CASSSGSYEQYF. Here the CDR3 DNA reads TGTGCCAGCTCCTCCGGGTCCTACGAGCAGTACTTC.

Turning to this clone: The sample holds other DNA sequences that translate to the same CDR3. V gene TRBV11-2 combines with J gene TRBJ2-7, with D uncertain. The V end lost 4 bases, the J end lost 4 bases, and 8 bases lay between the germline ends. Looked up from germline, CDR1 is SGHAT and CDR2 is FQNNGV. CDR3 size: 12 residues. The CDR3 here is CASSSGPYEQYF. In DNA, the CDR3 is TGTGCCAGCAGCTCCGGACCTTACGAGCAGTACTTC.

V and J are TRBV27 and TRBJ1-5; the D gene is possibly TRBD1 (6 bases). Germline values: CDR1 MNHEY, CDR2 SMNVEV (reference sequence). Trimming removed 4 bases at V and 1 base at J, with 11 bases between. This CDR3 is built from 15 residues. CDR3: CASSSDSQSNQPQHF. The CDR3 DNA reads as TGTGCCAGCAGTTCGGACAGCCAGAGCAATCAGCCCCAGCATTTT.

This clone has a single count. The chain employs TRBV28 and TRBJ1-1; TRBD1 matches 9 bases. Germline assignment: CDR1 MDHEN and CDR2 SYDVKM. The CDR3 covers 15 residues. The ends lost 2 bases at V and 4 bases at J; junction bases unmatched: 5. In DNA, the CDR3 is TGTGCCAGCAGTTTAGGAGTGACAGGGGGCACTGAAGCTTTCTTT. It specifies CASSLGVTGGTEAFF.

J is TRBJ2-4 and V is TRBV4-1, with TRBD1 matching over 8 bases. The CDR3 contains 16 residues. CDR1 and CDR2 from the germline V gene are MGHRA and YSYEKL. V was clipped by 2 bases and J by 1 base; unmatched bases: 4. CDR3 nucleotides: TGCGCCAGCAGCCAACGGGACAGGACGGCCAAAAACATTCAGTACTTC. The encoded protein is CASSQRDRTAKNIQYF.

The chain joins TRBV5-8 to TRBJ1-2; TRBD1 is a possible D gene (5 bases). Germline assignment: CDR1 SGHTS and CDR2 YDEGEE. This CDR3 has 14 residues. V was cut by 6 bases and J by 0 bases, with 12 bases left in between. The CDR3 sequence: CASTPRGTNYGYTF. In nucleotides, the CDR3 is TGTGCCAGCACTCCGAGGGGTACTAACTATGGCTACACCTTC.

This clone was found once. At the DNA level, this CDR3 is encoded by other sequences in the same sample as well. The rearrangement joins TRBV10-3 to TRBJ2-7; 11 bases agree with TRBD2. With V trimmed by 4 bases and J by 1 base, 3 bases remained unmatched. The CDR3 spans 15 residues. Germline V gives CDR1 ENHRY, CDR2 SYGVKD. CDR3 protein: CAISGGTSGSYEQYF. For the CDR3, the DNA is TGTGCCATCAGTGGGGGGACTAGCGGTTCCTACGAGCAGTACTTC.

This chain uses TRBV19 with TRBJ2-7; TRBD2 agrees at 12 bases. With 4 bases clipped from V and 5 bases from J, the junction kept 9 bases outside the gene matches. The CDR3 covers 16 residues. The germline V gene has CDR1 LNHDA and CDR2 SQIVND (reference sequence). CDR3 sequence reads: CASSRRLAGAVDEQYF. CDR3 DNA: TGTGCCAGTAGTAGAAGACTAGCGGGAGCCGTTGACGAGCAGTACTTC.